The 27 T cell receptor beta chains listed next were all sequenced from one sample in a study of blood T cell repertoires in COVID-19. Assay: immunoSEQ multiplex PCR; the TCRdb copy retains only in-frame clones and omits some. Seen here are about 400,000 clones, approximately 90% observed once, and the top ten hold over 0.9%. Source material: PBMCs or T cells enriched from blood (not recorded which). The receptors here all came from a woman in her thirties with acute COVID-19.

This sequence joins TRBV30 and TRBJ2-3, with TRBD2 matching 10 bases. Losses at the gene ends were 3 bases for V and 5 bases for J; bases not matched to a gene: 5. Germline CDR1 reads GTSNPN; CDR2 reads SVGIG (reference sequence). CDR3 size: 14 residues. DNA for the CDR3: TGTGCCTGGAGCCCAGCGGGGGGGAGAGATACGCAGTATTTT. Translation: CAWSPAGGRDTQYF.

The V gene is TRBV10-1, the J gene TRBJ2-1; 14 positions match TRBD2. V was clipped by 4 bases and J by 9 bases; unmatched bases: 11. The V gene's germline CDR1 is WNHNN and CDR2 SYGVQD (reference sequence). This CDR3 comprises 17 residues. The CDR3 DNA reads TGCGCCAGCAGTGGTCAAGGACTAGCGGGGGGAGGGGGTGAGCAGTTCTTC. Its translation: CASSGQGLAGGGGEQFF.

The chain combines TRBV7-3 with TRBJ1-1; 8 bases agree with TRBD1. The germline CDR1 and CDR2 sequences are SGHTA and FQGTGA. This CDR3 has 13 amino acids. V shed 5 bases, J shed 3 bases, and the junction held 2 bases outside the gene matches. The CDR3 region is CASSTDRDTEAFF. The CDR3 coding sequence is TGTGCCAGCAGCACGGACAGGGACACTGAAGCTTTCTTT.

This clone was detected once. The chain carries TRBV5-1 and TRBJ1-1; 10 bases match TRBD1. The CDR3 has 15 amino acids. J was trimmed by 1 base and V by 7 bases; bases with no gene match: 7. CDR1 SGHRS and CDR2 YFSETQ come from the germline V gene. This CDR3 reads CASRVRDRGNTEAFF. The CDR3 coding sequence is TGCGCCAGCCGAGTCAGGGACAGGGGGAACACTGAAGCTTTCTTT.

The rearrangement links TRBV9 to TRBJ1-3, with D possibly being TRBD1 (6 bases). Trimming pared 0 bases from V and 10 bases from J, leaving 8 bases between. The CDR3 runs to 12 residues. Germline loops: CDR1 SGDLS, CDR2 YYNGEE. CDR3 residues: CASSVEGETIYF. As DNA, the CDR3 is TGTGCCAGCAGCGTAGAGGGGGAAACCATATATTTT. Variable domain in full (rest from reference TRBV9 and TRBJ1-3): DSGVTQTPKHLITATGQRVTLRCSPRSGDLSVYWYQQSLDQGLQFLIQYYNGEERAKGNILERFSAQQFPDLHSELNLSSLELGDSALYFCASSVEGETIYFGEGSWLTVV.

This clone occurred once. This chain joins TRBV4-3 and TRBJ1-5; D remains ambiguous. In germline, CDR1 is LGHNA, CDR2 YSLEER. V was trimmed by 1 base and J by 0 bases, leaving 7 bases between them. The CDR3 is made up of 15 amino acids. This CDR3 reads CASSQGLSSNQPQHF. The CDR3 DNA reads TGCGCCAGCAGCCAAGGACTCAGTAGCAATCAGCCCCAGCATTTT.

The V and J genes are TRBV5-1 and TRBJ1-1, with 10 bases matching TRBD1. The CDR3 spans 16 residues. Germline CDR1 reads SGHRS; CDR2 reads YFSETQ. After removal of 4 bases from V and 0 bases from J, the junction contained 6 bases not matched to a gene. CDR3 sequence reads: CASSQGQGIMNTEAFF. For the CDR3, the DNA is TGCGCCAGCAGCCAGGGACAGGGGATCATGAACACTGAAGCTTTCTTT.

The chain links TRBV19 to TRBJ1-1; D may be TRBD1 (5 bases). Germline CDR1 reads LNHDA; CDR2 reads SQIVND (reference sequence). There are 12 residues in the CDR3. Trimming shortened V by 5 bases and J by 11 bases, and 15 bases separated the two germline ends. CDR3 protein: CASSRQRGEAFF. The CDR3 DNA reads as TGTGCCAGTAGTCGACAGCGGGGGGAGGCTTTCTTT.

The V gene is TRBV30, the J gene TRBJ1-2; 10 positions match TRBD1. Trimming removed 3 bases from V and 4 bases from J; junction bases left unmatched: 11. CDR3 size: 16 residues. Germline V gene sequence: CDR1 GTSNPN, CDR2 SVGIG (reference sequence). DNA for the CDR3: TGTGCCTGGAGCGGGGACAGGGGTTTCTCGGCCTATGGCTACACCTTC. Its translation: CAWSGDRGFSAYGYTF.

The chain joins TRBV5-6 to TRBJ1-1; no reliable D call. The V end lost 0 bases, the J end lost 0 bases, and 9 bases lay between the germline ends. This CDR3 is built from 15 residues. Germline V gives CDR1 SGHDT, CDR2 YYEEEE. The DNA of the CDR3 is TGTGCCAGCAGCTTGGACCAACAGATGAACACTGAAGCTTTCTTT. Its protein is CASSLDQQMNTEAFF.

CDR3: CASSLIRVNSPLHF. CDR3 DNA sequence: TGTGCCAGCAGTTTAATCAGGGTTAATTCACCCCTCCACTTT. The gene calls are TRBV27 and TRBJ1-6, with D maybe TRBD1 (5 bases). The V and J ends lost 2 bases and 6 bases respectively, with 8 bases between them. CDR1 and CDR2 from the germline V gene are MNHEY and SMNVEV (reference sequence). The CDR3 has 14 amino acids.

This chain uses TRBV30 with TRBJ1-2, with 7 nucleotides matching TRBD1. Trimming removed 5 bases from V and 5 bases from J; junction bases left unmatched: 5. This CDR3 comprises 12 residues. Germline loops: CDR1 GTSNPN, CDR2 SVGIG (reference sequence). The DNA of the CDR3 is TGTGCCTGGCATGACAGGGCGTATGGCTACACCTTC. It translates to CAWHDRAYGYTF.

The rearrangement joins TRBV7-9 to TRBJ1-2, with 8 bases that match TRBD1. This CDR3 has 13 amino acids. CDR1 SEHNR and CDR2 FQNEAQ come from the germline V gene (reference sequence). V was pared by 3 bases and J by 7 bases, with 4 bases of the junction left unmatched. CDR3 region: CASSFVQGGGYTF. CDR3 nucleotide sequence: TGTGCCAGCAGCTTCGTACAGGGGGGTGGCTACACCTTC.

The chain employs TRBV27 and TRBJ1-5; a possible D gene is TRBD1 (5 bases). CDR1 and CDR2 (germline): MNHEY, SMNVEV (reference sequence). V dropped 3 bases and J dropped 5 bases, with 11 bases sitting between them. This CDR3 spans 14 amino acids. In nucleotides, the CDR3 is TGTGCCAGCAGTTTTTCCAGGGTCCATCAGCCCCAGCATTTT. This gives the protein CASSFSRVHQPQHF.

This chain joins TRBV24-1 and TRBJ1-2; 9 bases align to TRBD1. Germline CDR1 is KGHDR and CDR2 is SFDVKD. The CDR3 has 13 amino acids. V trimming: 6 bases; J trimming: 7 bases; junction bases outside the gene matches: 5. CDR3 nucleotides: TGTGCCACCAGTAAACAGGGGGCCTTTGGCTACACCTTC. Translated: CATSKQGAFGYTF.

CDR3 protein: CAWSEQHNSPLHF. CDR3 bases: TGTGCCTGGAGTGAACAGCATAATTCACCCCTCCACTTT. The chain links TRBV30 to TRBJ1-6; D not certain. V lost 1 base, J lost 5 bases, and 6 bases lay in between. This CDR3 has 13 residues. Germline V gives CDR1 GTSNPN, CDR2 SVGIG (reference sequence).

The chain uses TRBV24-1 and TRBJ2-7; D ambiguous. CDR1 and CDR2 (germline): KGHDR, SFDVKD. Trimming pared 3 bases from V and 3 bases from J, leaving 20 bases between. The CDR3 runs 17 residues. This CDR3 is CATSDLETPQRSYEQYF. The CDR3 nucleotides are TGTGCCACCAGTGATCTAGAGACTCCGCAAAGGAGCTACGAGCAGTACTTC.

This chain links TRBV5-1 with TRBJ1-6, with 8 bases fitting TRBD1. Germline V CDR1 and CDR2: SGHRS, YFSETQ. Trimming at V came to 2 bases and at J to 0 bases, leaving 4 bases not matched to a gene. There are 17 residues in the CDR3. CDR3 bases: TGCGCCAGCAGCTTTATAGGACAGGGCTCCTATAATTCACCCCTCCACTTT. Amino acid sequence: CASSFIGQGSYNSPLHF.

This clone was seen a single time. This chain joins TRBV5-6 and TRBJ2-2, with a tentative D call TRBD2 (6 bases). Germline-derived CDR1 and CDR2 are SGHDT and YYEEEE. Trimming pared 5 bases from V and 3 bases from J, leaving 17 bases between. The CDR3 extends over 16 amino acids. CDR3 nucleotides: TGTGCCAGCAGTCGGCCGGCGGAGGGATACACCGGGGAGCTGTTTTTT. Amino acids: CASSRPAEGYTGELFF.

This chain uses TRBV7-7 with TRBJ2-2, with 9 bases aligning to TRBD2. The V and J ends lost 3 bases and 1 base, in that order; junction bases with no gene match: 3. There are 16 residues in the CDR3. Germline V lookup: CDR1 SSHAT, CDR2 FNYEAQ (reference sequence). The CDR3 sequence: CASSFPSGVNTGELFF. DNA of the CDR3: TGTGCCAGCAGCTTCCCTAGCGGGGTGAACACCGGGGAGCTGTTTTTT.

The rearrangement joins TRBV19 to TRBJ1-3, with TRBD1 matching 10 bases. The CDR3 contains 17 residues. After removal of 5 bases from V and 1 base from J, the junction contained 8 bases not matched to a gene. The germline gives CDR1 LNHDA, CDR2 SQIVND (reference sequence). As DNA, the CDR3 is TGTGCCAGTAGTCCCGGACAGGGGGACTATTCTGGAAACACCATATATTTT. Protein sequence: CASSPGQGDYSGNTIYF.

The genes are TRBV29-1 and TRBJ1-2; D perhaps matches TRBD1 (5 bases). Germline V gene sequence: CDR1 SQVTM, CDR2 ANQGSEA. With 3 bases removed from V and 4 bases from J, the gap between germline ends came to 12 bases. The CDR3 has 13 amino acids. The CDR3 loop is CSVDAGVGYGYTF. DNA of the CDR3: TGCAGCGTTGATGCGGGGGTCGGCTATGGCTACACCTTC.

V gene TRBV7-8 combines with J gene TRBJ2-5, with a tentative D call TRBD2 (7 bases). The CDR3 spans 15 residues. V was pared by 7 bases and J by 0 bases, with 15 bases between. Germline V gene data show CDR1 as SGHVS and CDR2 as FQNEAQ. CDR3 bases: TGTGCCAGCACCGTACGGGGGGCCTACCAAGAGACCCAGTACTTC. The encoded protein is CASTVRGAYQETQYF.

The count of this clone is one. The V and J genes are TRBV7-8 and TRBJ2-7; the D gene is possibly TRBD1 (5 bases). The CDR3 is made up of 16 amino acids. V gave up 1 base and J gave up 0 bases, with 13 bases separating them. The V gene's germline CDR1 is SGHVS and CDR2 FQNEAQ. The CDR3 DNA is TGTGCCAGCAGCTTAGGGTTGGTCAGGGCCTCCTACGAGCAGTACTTC. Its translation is CASSLGLVRASYEQYF.

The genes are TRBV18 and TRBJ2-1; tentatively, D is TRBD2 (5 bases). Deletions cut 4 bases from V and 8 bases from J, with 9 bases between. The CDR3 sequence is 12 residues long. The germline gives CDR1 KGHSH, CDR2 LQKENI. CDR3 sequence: CASSHGGDEQFF. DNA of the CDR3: TGTGCCAGCTCACATGGAGGTGATGAGCAGTTCTTC.

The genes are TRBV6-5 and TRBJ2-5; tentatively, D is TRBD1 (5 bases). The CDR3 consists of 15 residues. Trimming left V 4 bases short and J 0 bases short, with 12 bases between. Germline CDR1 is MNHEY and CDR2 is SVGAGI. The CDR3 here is CASSSDSLYQETQYF. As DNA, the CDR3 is TGTGCCAGCAGTTCAGACAGCCTATACCAAGAGACCCAGTACTTC.

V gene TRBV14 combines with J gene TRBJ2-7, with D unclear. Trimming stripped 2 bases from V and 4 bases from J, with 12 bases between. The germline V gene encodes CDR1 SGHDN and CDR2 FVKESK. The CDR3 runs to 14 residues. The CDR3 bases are TGTGCCAGCAGCCAATTTGAGCAGGCGTACGAGCAGTACTTC. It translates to CASSQFEQAYEQYF.